This TCR beta chain originates from a study of technical replicates of blood from several donors. Using immunoSEQ multiplex PCR, the repertoire was profiled, and TCRdb retains in-frame clones only, with some absent. This sample yields 10,000 to 15,000 clones, of which 85% to 95% are seen a single time; about 6% belongs to the top ten. Germline CDR1 is MNHNS and CDR2 is SASEGT. CDR3 length equals 14 residues. Trimming removed 7 bases at V and 3 bases at J, with 16 bases between. The origin of this receptor is a human donor in good health. Sequenced sample: PBMCs. V usage is TRBV6-1 and J usage is TRBJ2-7; possible D gene TRBD1, 6 bases. CDR3 DNA: TGTGCCAGCAAAGAGAGTCAGGGGATCTACGAGCAGTACTTC. Translation gives CASKESQGIYEQYF.